This paragraph reports one T cell receptor (beta chain). Antigen specificity is unknown. A quantity of roughly 0.5 to 1 ug RNA underwent reverse transcription using random hexamers. TCR beta CDR3 was amplified by immunoSEQ multiplex PCR. This amplification extended across 54 Vbeta and 13 Jbeta segments. A single record per CDR3 protein comes from TCRdb applying MiXCR to the immunoSEQ multiplex PCR reads. The profile shows about 110,000 distinct CDR3 sequences, 96% of them singletons. The sample originates from a study of CD8 T cells in Susac syndrome. Study-wide points: The study recognized that its TCR sequencing and HLA analysis covered a relatively small number of individuals.

Sequencing targeted TCR beta in blood CD8+ and CD4+ T cells. Purification of the CD8+ and CD4+ T cells relied on negative isolation, and TEMRA cells underwent FACS enrichment. There are 14 residues in the CDR3. The V and J ends lost 6 bases and 7 bases, in that order; junction bases with no gene match: 9. The rearrangement joins TRBV12-3 or TRBV12-4 to TRBJ2-3, with TRBD1 matching 8 bases. The sequenced sample consisted of CD4+ T cells from PBMCs. This TCR was recovered from a human donor in good health. CDR3 loop: CASRVDRGGHTQYF. CDR3 coding DNA: TGTGCCAGCAGAGTAGACAGGGGCGGGCATACGCAGTATTTT.